This T cell receptor (beta chain) was observed in a study of blood T cell repertoires in COVID-19. Study in general: Both acute and convalescent COVID-19 samples were obtained from the United States, Italy and Spain. From T cells, B-cell-depleted T cells, or PBMCs came the material, which was cDNA or gDNA.

The CDR3 has 14 residues. Per germline, CDR1 LGHNA and CDR2 YNFKEQ. The junction had 5 bases not matched to a gene; V was cut back by 3 bases and J by 5 bases. As handled by the study authors: Amplification from reference gene primers served as the basis for estimated nucleated cell counts. Sequencing used immunoSEQ multiplex PCR; TCRdb keeps in-frame clones, though not all of them. V and J calls and clone size are copied from that table; D and trimming were computed from the DNA. This sample has roughly 280,000 clones, with roughly 89% found just once. This chain links TRBV4-2 with TRBJ1-2; 8 positions agree with TRBD1. The receptor was derived from a man aged 45-65 years with acute or convalescent COVID-19. Sequenced sample: peripheral blood. The CDR3 here is CASSQDRDSYGYTF. As DNA, the CDR3 is TGTGCCAGCAGCCAGGACAGGGATAGTTATGGCTACACCTTC.